Only a few counts were recorded for the clone carrying this T cell receptor beta chain. Its antigen remains unidentified. At one end, the junction sequence differs from germline, possibly due to a read error. This sample is drawn from a study of cytomegalovirus exposure and HLA in healthy donors. Points from the study as a whole: Analyzed later, most CMV-associated TCR beta chains appeared HLA-restricted. Near-uniform donor sequencing depth was presumed by presence/absence analyses. The study listed 150 to 200 cytomegalovirus-associated TCR beta chains. Being indistinguishable, some V segments were excluded, TRBV6-2 and TRBV6-3 among them.

The CDR3 runs 15 residues. Germline CDR1 and CDR2: SGHVS and FQNEAQ. Use of 60 Vbeta and 13 Jbeta primers characterized the PCR. Libraries were prepared by immunoSEQ multiplex PCR; TCRdb keeps only in-frame clonotypes and omits some of them. The sample shows about 110,000 clones, over 80% of them seen only once. This chain uses TRBV7-8 with TRBJ1-1; D remains unclear. The source of this sequence is a man under 40 in good health and CMV-seropositive. The sample was PBMCs. The CDR3 DNA sequence: TGTGCCAGCAGCTTAGCCGACGGGATGAACACTGTAGCTTTCTTT. It yields the protein CASSLADGMNTVAFF.